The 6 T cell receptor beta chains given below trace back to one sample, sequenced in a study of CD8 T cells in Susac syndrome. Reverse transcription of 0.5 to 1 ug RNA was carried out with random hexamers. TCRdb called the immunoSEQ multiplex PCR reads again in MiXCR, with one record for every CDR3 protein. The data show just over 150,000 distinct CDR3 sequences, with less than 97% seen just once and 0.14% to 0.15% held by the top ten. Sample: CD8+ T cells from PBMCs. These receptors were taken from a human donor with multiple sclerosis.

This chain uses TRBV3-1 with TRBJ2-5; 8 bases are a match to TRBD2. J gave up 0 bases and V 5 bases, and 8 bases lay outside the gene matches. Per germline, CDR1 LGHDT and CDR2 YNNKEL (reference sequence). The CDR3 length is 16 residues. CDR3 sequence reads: CASSFGLAPYQETQYF. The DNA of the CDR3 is TGTGCCAGCAGCTTCGGACTAGCTCCGTACCAAGAGACCCAGTACTTC.

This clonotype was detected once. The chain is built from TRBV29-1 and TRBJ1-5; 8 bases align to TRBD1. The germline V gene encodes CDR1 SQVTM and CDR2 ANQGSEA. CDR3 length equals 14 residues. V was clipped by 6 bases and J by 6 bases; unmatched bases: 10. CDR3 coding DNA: TGCAGCGTCGACTTGACAGGGGACGGTCAGCCCCAGCATTTT. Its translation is CSVDLTGDGQPQHF.

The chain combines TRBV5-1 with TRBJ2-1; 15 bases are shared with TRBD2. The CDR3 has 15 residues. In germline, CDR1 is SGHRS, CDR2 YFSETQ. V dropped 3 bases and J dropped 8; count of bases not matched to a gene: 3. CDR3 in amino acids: CASSWTSGGADEQFF. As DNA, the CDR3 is TGCGCCAGCAGCTGGACTAGCGGGGGGGCGGATGAGCAGTTCTTC.

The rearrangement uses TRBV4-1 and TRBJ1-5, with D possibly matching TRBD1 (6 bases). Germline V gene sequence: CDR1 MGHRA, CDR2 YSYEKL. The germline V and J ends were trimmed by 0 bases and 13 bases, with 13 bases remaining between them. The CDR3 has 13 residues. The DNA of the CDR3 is TGCGCCAGCAGCCAAGATGACTTGACAGGACAGCATTTT. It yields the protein CASSQDDLTGQHF.

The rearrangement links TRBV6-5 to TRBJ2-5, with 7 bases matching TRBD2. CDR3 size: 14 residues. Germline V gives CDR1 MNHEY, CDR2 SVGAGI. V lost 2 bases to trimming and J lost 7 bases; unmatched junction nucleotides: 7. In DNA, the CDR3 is TGTGCCAGCAGTTACGGGCAGGGAGGGGCGACCCAGTACTTC. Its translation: CASSYGQGGATQYF.

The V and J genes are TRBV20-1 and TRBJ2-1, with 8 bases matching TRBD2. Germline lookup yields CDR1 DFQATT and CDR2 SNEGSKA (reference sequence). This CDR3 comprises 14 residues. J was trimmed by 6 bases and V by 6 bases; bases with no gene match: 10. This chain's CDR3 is CSAKRTSTANEQFF. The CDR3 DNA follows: TGCAGTGCGAAAAGGACTAGCACCGCCAATGAGCAGTTCTTC.